The 16 T cell receptor beta chains given below trace back to one sample, sequenced in a study of cytomegalovirus exposure and HLA in healthy donors (dated by TCRdb to about 2017). Library method: the immunoSEQ multiplex PCR assay. A mixture of 60 forward primers for TCR Vbeta segments and 13 reverse primers for TCR Jbeta segments was used in the multiplex PCR. The table was pulled from immuneACCESS by TCRdb, which kept in-frame rearrangements only. Such tables lose some clones; where checked, under half of the loss comes from unresolved V genes, and the rest has no known cause. This sample holds about 160,000 clones; 80% were observed only once. About 9.6% of the sample goes to the ten largest clones. Sequencing input: PBMCs. Source of these receptors: a man in his late teens or twenties in good health and CMV-seropositive.

A note on this clone: Other DNA sequences in the same sample also yield this CDR3. The CDR3 region has the DNA TGTGCCAGCAGTTCTCCGGGACAGGGAACCTACGAGCAGTACTTC. Encoded protein: CASSSPGQGTYEQYF. The chain combines TRBV6-5 with TRBJ2-7; 9 bases are a match to TRBD1. CDR1 is MNHEY, CDR2 SVGAGI, per germline. This CDR3 region has 15 residues. The ends lost 4 bases at V and 2 bases at J; junction bases unmatched: 6.

The gene calls are TRBV19 and TRBJ1-1, with D tentatively TRBD1 (5 bases). The V and J ends lost 1 base and 6 bases respectively, with 15 bases between them. There are 15 residues in the CDR3. In germline, CDR1 is LNHDA, CDR2 SQIVND (reference sequence). The CDR3 DNA reads TGTGCCAGTAGTATAGCGGGAGACAGAAACGCTGAAGCTTTCTTT. Protein: CASSIAGDRNAEAFF.

The rearrangement uses TRBV6-5 and TRBJ2-5; possibly TRBD1 for D (6 bases). Looked up from germline, CDR1 is MNHEY and CDR2 is SVGAGI. The CDR3 consists of 14 residues. The germline V and J ends were trimmed by 6 bases and 0 bases, with 11 bases remaining between them. This CDR3 is CASSKQGNQETQYF. The CDR3 region has the DNA TGTGCCAGCAGCAAACAGGGTAACCAAGAGACCCAGTACTTC.

J is TRBJ1-5 and V is TRBV4-3; weak D call: TRBD1 (5 bases). The CDR3 spans 15 residues. Trimming shortened V by 4 bases and J by 6 bases, and 16 bases separated the two germline ends. Germline V gives CDR1 LGHNA, CDR2 YSLEER. The CDR3 bases are TGCGCCAGCAGCCCCCTCGCTGGGGCAGGTCAGCCCCAGCATTTT. Translating gives CASSPLAGAGQPQHF.

V usage is TRBV15 and J usage is TRBJ2-7; TRBD1 is a possible D gene (6 bases). Per the germline V gene, CDR1 is LNHNV and CDR2 is YYDKDF (reference sequence). The CDR3 runs 13 residues. Trimming removed 2 bases at V and 3 bases at J, with 8 bases between. CDR3 DNA sequence: TGTGCCACCAGCAGACCACAGGGCTACGAGCAGTACTTC. This encodes CATSRPQGYEQYF. Supplemented by reference TRBV15 and TRBJ2-7, the full variable domain reads DAMVIQNPRYQVTQFGKPVTLSCSQTLNHNVMYWYQQKSSQAPKLLFHYYDKDFNNEADTPDNFQSRRPNTSFCFLDIRSPGLGDTAMYLCATSRPQGYEQYFGPGTRLTVT.

Regarding this clone: The sample holds other DNA sequences that translate to the same CDR3. The chain joins TRBV30 to TRBJ2-5, with TRBD2 matching over 11 bases. V lost 0 bases to trimming and J lost 4 bases; unmatched junction nucleotides: 1. CDR3 length: 14 residues. From germline, CDR1 is GTSNPN and CDR2 SVGIG (reference sequence). The CDR3: CAWSVGLAGETQYF. The CDR3 DNA sequence: TGTGCCTGGAGTGTCGGACTAGCGGGAGAGACCCAGTACTTC.

V gene TRBV15 combines with J gene TRBJ1-4, with a possible D match to TRBD1 (5 bases). Germline CDR1 is LNHNV and CDR2 is YYDKDF (reference sequence). The V gene lost 1 base and the J gene lost 3 bases, with 12 bases spanning the gap. This CDR3 is 16 amino acids long. The CDR3 spells CATSRALGEANEKLFF. The CDR3 nucleotides are TGTGCCACCAGCAGAGCCCTGGGGGAGGCTAATGAAAAACTGTTTTTT.

This chain connects TRBV11-1 to TRBJ2-5; 7 bases fit TRBD2. J was trimmed by 5 bases and V by 6 bases; bases with no gene match: 12. Germline V CDR1 and CDR2: SGHAT, FQDESV (reference sequence). The CDR3 totals 15 residues. CDR3 region: CASSPRTRHIETQYF. The CDR3, as DNA: TGTGCCAGCAGTCCGCGGACTAGACATATCGAGACCCAGTACTTC.

The chain has TRBV4-1 and TRBJ2-7; the D is unclear. CDR1 MGHRA and CDR2 YSYEKL come from the germline V gene. This CDR3 contains 12 residues. Trimming removed 5 bases at V and 0 bases at J, with 5 bases between. This CDR3 is CASSGPSYEQYF. The CDR3 DNA follows: TGCGCCAGCAGCGGCCCCTCCTACGAGCAGTACTTC.

This clone has a handful of counts. The V call is TRBV7-9, the J call TRBJ2-7; TRBD1 might be the D (6 bases). The CDR3 covers 15 residues. Between the trimmed V and J ends, which lost 2 bases and 2 bases, there was a span of 13 bases. Germline loops: CDR1 SEHNR, CDR2 FQNEAQ (reference sequence). The CDR3 region is CASSLIFPGAYEQYF. The CDR3 coding sequence is TGTGCCAGCAGCTTAATCTTCCCAGGGGCCTACGAGCAGTACTTC.

V is TRBV5-5 and J is TRBJ1-4; no firm D call. The V and J ends lost 0 bases and 7 bases respectively, with 13 bases between them. The CDR3 has 15 residues. The V gene's germline CDR1 is SGHKS and CDR2 YYEKEE (reference sequence). CDR3 nucleotides: TGTGCCAGCAGCTTGGGGTCGGGTTCCGGTGAAAAACTGTTTTTT. It specifies CASSLGSGSGEKLFF.

V and J are TRBV5-5 and TRBJ2-7; D unclear. Between the trimmed V and J ends, which lost 4 bases and 8 bases, there was a span of 16 bases. This CDR3 has 13 amino acids. Germline CDR1 is SGHKS and CDR2 is YYEKEE (reference sequence). The CDR3 reads CASSPHNGLQQYF. DNA for the CDR3: TGTGCCAGCAGCCCCCATAACGGGTTGCAGCAGTACTTC.

This clone was picked up a small number of times. The chain uses TRBV5-4 and TRBJ1-2; the D gene is possibly TRBD1 (5 bases). The CDR3 loop spans 16 amino acids. Germline V CDR1 and CDR2: SGHNT, YYREEE (reference sequence). V gave up 0 bases and J gave up 8 bases, with 20 bases separating them. The CDR3, as DNA: TGTGCCAGCAGCTTGGCGGGCGGGACCGATTTCAGGGGCTACACCTTC. Protein: CASSLAGGTDFRGYTF.

The chain is built from TRBV30 and TRBJ2-1, with a weak D call TRBD2 (5 bases). Germline V gives CDR1 GTSNPN, CDR2 SVGIG (reference sequence). The CDR3 is 12 amino acids. Trimming took off 4 bases at V and 5 bases at J, with 9 bases between the two ends. The CDR3, as DNA: TGTGCCTGGAAAGGACTGAACAATGAGCAGTTCTTC. It specifies CAWKGLNNEQFF. Based on the CDR3 plus reference TRBV30 and TRBJ2-1, the full variable domain is SQTIHQWPATLVQPVGSPLSLECTVEGTSNPNLYWYRQAAGRGLQLLFYSVGIGQISSEVPQNLSASRPQDRQFILSSKKLLLSDSGFYLCAWKGLNNEQFFGPGTRLTVL.

This chain joins TRBV4-1 and TRBJ1-3, with 12 bases lining up with TRBD1. The CDR3 extends over 16 amino acids. Germline loops: CDR1 MGHRA, CDR2 YSYEKL. Germline trimming cut 2 bases from V and 7 bases from J; bases unmatched to any gene: 6. This CDR3 reads CASSQTGTGGVNTIYF. CDR3 nucleotides: TGCGCCAGCAGCCAAACCGGGACAGGGGGCGTCAACACCATATATTTT.

The chain recombines TRBV6-5 with TRBJ2-7, with 8 nucleotides matching TRBD1. With 2 bases clipped from V and 10 bases from J, the junction kept 10 bases outside the gene matches. CDR1 is MNHEY and CDR2 is SVGAGI in the germline V gene. The CDR3 spans 14 residues. CDR3 nucleotides: TGTGCCAGCAGTTACGAATTCGACAGGGGAACCCAGTACTTC. Its translation is CASSYEFDRGTQYF.